The clone carrying this TCR beta chain was counted between two and nine times. Starting from approximately 470 ng of total RNA, TCR beta cDNA was produced with a primer in the constant region. Investigators got TCR beta libraries out of three nested multiplex PCR rounds, done with slightly modified ARM-PCR. Primers for the first two PCR rounds were TRBV1-TRBV30 forward primers and a C-beta reverse primer (about 9 cycles per round). TCRdb re-derived calls from the multiplex PCR reads in MiXCR, one entry per CDR3 protein. The sample contains about 300,000 distinct CDR3 sequences, 65% of which appear only once. RNA isolated from unsorted whole blood supplied the blood RNA, with germline DNA also extracted. The germline CDR1 and CDR2 sequences are SEHNR and FQNEAQ (reference sequence). CDR3 length: 14 residues. Deletions cut 2 bases from V and 4 bases from J, with 9 bases between. The data originate from a study of tumor-infiltrating lymphocytes in primary liver carcinoma. At the level of the study: Regardless of tissue type, samples showed similar yields of roughly 3.65 to 8 million productive TCRbeta reads.

The sample consisted of peripheral blood. The chain combines TRBV7-9 with TRBJ1-5; D is perhaps TRBD1 (5 bases). The clonotype was recovered from a man in his forties with primary liver carcinoma and hepatitis B virus infection. The CDR3 loop reads CASSLPGRNQPQHF. The CDR3 region has the DNA TGTGCCAGCAGCTTACCAGGGCGGAATCAGCCCCAGCATTTT.